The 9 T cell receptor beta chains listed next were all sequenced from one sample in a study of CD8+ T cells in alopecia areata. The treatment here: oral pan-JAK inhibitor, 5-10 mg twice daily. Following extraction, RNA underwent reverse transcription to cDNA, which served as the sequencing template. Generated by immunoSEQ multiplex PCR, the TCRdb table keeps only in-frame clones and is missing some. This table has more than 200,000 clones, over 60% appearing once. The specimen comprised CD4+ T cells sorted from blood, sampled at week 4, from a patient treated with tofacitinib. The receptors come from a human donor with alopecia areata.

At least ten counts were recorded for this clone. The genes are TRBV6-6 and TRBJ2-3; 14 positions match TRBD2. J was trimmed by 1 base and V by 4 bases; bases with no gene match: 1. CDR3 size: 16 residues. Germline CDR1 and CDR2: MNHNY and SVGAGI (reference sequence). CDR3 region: CASSLGLAGGTDTQYF. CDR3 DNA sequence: TGTGCCAGCAGTTTGGGACTAGCGGGGGGCACAGATACGCAGTATTTT.

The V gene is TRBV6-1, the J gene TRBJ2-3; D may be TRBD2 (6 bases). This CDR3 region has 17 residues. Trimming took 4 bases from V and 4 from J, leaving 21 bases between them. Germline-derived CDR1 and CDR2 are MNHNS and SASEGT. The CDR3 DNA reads TGTGCCAGCAGTGGGCCATGGGCGGGGCCCGTGTCAGATACGCAGTATTTT. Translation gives CASSGPWAGPVSDTQYF.

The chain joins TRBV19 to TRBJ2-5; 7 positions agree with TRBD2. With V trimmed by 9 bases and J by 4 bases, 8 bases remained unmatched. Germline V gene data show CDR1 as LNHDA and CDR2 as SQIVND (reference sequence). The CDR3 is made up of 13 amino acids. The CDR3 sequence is CASRLAGGETQYF. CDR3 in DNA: TGTGCCAGCCGACTAGCCGGGGGAGAGACCCAGTACTTC.

The CDR3 here is CASSGQVVNTEAFF. CDR3 nucleotide sequence: TGTGCCAGCAGCGGACAGGTGGTGAACACTGAAGCTTTCTTT. The gene calls are TRBV11-1 and TRBJ1-1; the match to TRBD1 covers 7 bases. This CDR3 has 14 amino acids. The trim removed 5 bases at V and 0 bases at J, leaving 3 bases unmatched. In germline, CDR1 is SGHAT, CDR2 FQDESV (reference sequence). The variable domain in full, with the rest retrieved from reference TRBV11-1 and TRBJ1-1, is EAEVAQSPRYKITEKSQAVAFWCDPISGHATLYWYRQILGQGPELLVQFQDESVVDDSQLPKDRFSAERLKGVDSTLKIQPAELGDSAMYLCASSGQVVNTEAFFGQGTRLTVV.

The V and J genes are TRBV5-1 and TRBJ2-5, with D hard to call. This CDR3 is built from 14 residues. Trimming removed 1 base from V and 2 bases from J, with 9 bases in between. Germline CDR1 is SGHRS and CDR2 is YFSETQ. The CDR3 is CASSLMTDQETQYF. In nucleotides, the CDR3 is TGCGCCAGCAGCTTGATGACGGATCAAGAGACCCAGTACTTC.

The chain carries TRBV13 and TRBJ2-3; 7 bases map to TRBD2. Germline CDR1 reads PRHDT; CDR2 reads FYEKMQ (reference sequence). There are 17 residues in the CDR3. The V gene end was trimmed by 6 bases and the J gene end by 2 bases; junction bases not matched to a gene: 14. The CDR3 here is CASRLSPGLLNTDTQYF. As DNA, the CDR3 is TGTGCCAGCAGACTTTCCCCGGGACTACTCAACACAGATACGCAGTATTTT.

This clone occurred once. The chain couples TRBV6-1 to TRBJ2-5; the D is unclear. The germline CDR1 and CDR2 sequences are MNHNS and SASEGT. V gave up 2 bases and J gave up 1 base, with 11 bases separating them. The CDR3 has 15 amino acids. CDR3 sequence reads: CASSETGHIQETQYF. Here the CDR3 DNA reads TGTGCCAGCAGTGAAACGGGCCACATCCAAGAGACCCAGTACTTC.

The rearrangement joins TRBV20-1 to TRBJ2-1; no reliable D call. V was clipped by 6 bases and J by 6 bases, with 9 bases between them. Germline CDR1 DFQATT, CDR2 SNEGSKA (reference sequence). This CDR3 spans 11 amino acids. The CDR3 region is CSARLTNEQFF. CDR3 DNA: TGCAGTGCCCGTTTAACCAATGAGCAGTTCTTC.

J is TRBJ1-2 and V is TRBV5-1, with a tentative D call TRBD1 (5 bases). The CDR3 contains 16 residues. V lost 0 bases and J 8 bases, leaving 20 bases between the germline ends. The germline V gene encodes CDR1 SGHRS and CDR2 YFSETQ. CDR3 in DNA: TGCGCCAGCAGCTTGGAGGGCGTAAGACAGAGACTCGGCTACACCTTC. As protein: CASSLEGVRQRLGYTF.